Reported below is one T cell receptor beta chain. This clonotype showed up just a few times. Its antigen is currently not known. No quality values exist for individual bases; no much larger clone is one base distant. This entry is derived from a study of T-cell memory formation after mild COVID-19 (dated by TCRdb to the early 2020s). For the wider study: TCR sequence clusters from the two donors were largely donor specific. In two donors, T-cell clones that expanded and contracted after mild COVID-19 were followed by sequencing TCRalpha and TCRbeta repertoires longitudinally. Two young, previously healthy adult volunteers, one female and one male, were included in the cohort.

Trimming removed 2 bases from V and 3 bases from J, leaving 7 bases between the germline ends. Counted from cysteine to phenylalanine, this CDR3 has 14 amino acids. The entry retains the CDR3 DNA only, 42 bases that are in frame from base 1. Sequencing was carried out with an Illumina NovaSeq 6000. TCRalpha and TCRbeta cDNA libraries were constructed by 5'RACE with constant-segment primers, with sample barcodes and unique molecular identifiers being introduced. RNA was extracted from every sample with Trizol reagent. Amplification of the libraries took two PCR steps, and the second step added a second sample barcode plus Illumina TruSeq adapters. Libraries were sequenced on an Illumina NovaSeq with 2 x 150 bp paired-end reads. The published analysis was carried out like this. Demultiplexing of reads and collapsing into UMI-guided consensus sequences were performed with migec v1.2.7. Using mixcr v2.1.11, the UMI consensuses were aligned to TRA and TRB V and J templates and assembled into clonotypes. A clonotype was counted as expanded or contracted only if both edgeR and NoisET called the change significant, with noise models trained on biological replicates. For edgeR calls, a false discovery rate-adjusted p below 0.01 and a log2 fold-change threshold of 1 were applied. PCA with hierarchical clustering of max-normalized trajectories of the 1000 most abundant clonotypes was used as exploratory dynamics analysis. Separately sequenced CD4+ and CD8+ repertoires were used to assign the CD4 or CD8 phenotype of responding clones. TCRdb passed the public sequencing reads through fastp at Q25 and MiXCR, retaining productive beta sequences. Each entry merges the rows of one CDR3 protein and shows their most common DNA and genes. The V and J calls come from TCRdb's annotation, not from the publication. In all, the sample holds 150,000 to 200,000 distinct CDR3 sequences, and 16% of those were seen once. 2% to 2.5% of the sample lies in the top ten.

Ficoll-Paque density gradient centrifugation was used to isolate PBMCs. Results and caveats for the whole study, not just this receptor: SARS-CoV-2 specificity was not confirmed for the second-wave clones peaking on day 37. Contracting CD4+ clones were located mainly in the CM and EM memory subsets, whereas CD8+ clones were found to be enriched in EMRA. Some responding clones were detected in pre-infection memory, suggesting pre-existing cross-reactive memory T cells joined the SARS-CoV-2 response. Only two mild cases were covered by the study, and larger cohorts that include severe cases with pre-infection samples were considered necessary. Clones that contracted from day 15 to 85 showed balanced CD4/CD8 phenotypes, whereas a second wave of clones that expanded from day 15 to 37 leaned towards CD4+.

The clonotype was recovered from an adult woman who had mild COVID-19 (a few samples of this study predate the infection). The sample titles of this study are shuffled in the database, so cell type and time point are left out; the donor was told from shared clones. The specimen was PBMCs or a T cell subset sorted from them (not recorded which). This sequence uses TRBV12-3 or TRBV12-4 and TRBJ2-2; the D segment cannot be called with confidence. Read as DNA, the sequence is TGTGCCAGCAGTTTACAGGAGTACACCGGGGAGCTGTTTTTT. It encodes CASSLQEYTGELFF.